The subject of this entry is one T cell receptor beta chain. Its target is unknown. The germline CDR1 and CDR2 sequences are SGDLS and YYNGEE. The CDR3 runs to 15 residues. V was clipped by 4 bases and J by 4 bases, with 12 bases between them. These data are taken from a study of cytomegalovirus exposure and HLA in healthy donors. Across the whole study: Earlier, about 180 million T cells were analyzed, and some 120 million unique TCR beta sequences were found among them.

Study outcomes and limitations: In vitro confirmation showed a few CMV-associated chains to be CMV antigen specific.

PCR primers comprised 60 Vbeta and 13 Jbeta primers. Per the original methods: Per a later analysis, the number of unique TCR beta chains was roughly 87 million, of which about 10 million were shared. This table comes from immunoSEQ multiplex PCR, and its TCRdb copy is limited to in-frame clones, with some not included. V, J and clone size are taken as reported in that table, and D and trimming were inferred from the DNA itself. The repertoire consists of 130,000 to 150,000 clones, with 79% occurring once and the leading ten covering 6.5% to 8%. The rearrangement joins TRBV9 to TRBJ2-6, with a tentative D call TRBD1 (6 bases). The sample was PBMCs. The TCR sequence derives from a woman aged 40-49 years in good health and CMV-seropositive. In DNA, the CDR3 is TGTGCCAGCAGCTCCAGGGGCGAGGGGGCCAACGTCCTGACTTTC. Protein: CASSSRGEGANVLTF. The full variable domain, its missing parts supplied by reference TRBV9 and TRBJ2-6, is DSGVTQTPKHLITATGQRVTLRCSPRSGDLSVYWYQQSLDQGLQFLIQYYNGEERAKGNILERFSAQQFPDLHSELNLSSLELGDSALYFCASSSRGEGANVLTFGAGSRLTVL.